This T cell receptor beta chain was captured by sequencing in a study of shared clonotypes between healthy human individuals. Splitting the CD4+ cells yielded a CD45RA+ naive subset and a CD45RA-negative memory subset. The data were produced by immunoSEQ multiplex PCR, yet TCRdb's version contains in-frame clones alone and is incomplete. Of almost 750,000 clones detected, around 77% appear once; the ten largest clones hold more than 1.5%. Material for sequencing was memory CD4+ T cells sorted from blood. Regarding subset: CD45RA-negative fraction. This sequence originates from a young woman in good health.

Written as DNA, the CDR3 is TGTGCCAGCAGCTCGTGGACAGTCCAAGAGACCCAGTACTTC. The encoded protein is CASSSWTVQETQYF. The V gene is TRBV7-8, the J gene TRBJ2-5; possible D gene TRBD1, 6 bases. The CDR3 runs to 14 residues. V was pared by 4 bases and J by 1 base, with 10 bases between. Germline loops: CDR1 SGHVS, CDR2 FQNEAQ. The full variable domain, completed using reference TRBV7-8 and TRBJ2-5, is GAGVSQSPRYKVAKRGQDVALRCDPISGHVSLFWYQQALGQGPEFLTYFQNEAQLDKSGLPSDRFFAERPEGSVSTLKIQRTQQEDSAVYLCASSSWTVQETQYFGPGTRLLVL.